A selection of T cell receptor beta chains follows, all from one sample in a study of regulatory T cells in long-lasting Graves disease. TCRdb passed the multiplex PCR reads through MiXCR, listing each CDR3 protein once. Of about 470,000 distinct CDR3 sequences listed, about 16% are singletons. Separately, the same data were catalogued under a study of T cells in Graves' hyperthyroidism and ophthalmopathy.

This sample comprised peripheral blood mononuclear cells (PBMCs), obtained at new diagnosis, from a patient treated with antithyroid drugs. The receptors originated from a man between 35 and 55 years old with Graves disease. Both conserved end residues are part of each CDR3. Fields, in order: V gene, clone size, D gene, J gene, CDR3 protein, CDR3 DNA. D genes are given only for firm matches. The size field is filled for only some rows; it gives once, few, many or a size class.

v_gene: TRBV27; abundance: many; d_gene: TRBD2; j_gene: TRBJ2-1; CDR3aa: CASSPRGGRAYNEQFF; CDR3nt: TGTGCCAGCAGCCCTAGAGGTGGGAGGGCCTACAATGAGCAGTTCTTC
v_gene: TRBV28; abundance: few; d_gene: -; j_gene: TRBJ2-1; CDR3aa: CASSLLGLSSYNEQFF; CDR3nt: TGTGCCAGCAGTTTACTTGGATTAAGCTCCTACAATGAGCAGTTCTTC
v_gene: TRBV28; abundance: many; d_gene: -; j_gene: TRBJ1-5; CDR3aa: CASRWTDNQPQHF; CDR3nt: TGTGCCAGCAGATGGACTGATAATCAGCCCCAGCATTTT
v_gene: TRBV20-1; abundance: many; d_gene: TRBD1; j_gene: TRBJ2-1; CDR3aa: CSASLPGQGAENEQFF; CDR3nt: TGCAGTGCTAGTCTCCCGGGACAGGGGGCTGAGAATGAGCAGTTCTTC
v_gene: TRBV7-2; abundance: -; d_gene: -; j_gene: TRBJ2-1; CDR3aa: CASSLGWQVSYNEQFF; CDR3nt: TGTGCCAGCAGCTTAGGGTGGCAGGTATCCTACAATGAGCAGTTCTTC
v_gene: TRBV28; abundance: many; d_gene: TRBD1; j_gene: TRBJ2-1; CDR3aa: CASRRDRGHYNEQFF; CDR3nt: TGTGCCAGCAGAAGGGACAGGGGCCATTACAATGAGCAGTTCTTC
v_gene: TRBV10-3; abundance: many; d_gene: -; j_gene: TRBJ2-1; CDR3aa: CATSNIPGTRSYNEQFF; CDR3nt: TGTGCCACCTCTAACATACCCGGGACCCGCTCCTACAATGAGCAGTTCTTC
v_gene: TRBV19; abundance: -; d_gene: -; j_gene: TRBJ1-1; CDR3aa: CATSGQVYTEAFF; CDR3nt: TGTGCCACCTCGGGGCAGGTCTACACTGAAGCTTTCTTT
v_gene: TRBV12-3/TRBV12-4; abundance: -; d_gene: TRBD2; j_gene: TRBJ2-1; CDR3aa: CALKRLAGAYNEQFF; CDR3nt: TGTGCCCTTAAGCGGCTAGCGGGAGCGTACAATGAGCAGTTCTTC
v_gene: TRBV20-1; abundance: many; d_gene: -; j_gene: TRBJ2-5; CDR3aa: CSASPTGLQETQYF; CDR3nt: TGCAGTGCTAGCCCCACGGGGCTCCAAGAGACCCAGTACTTC
v_gene: TRBV11-2; abundance: many; d_gene: TRBD2; j_gene: TRBJ2-7; CDR3aa: CASSAGTSTEQYF; CDR3nt: TGTGCCAGCAGCGCCGGGACTAGTACCGAGCAGTACTTC
v_gene: TRBV5-6; abundance: many; d_gene: -; j_gene: TRBJ2-3; CDR3aa: CASSFWRKSTDTQYF; CDR3nt: TGTGCCAGCTCGTTCTGGCGGAAGAGCACAGATACGCAGTATTTT
v_gene: TRBV6-1; abundance: few; d_gene: -; j_gene: TRBJ2-2; CDR3aa: CASRPTVGWGNTGELFF; CDR3nt: TGTGCCAGCAGGCCGACAGTGGGCTGGGGGAACACCGGGGAGCTGTTTTTT
v_gene: TRBV28; abundance: many; d_gene: TRBD1; j_gene: TRBJ1-2; CDR3aa: CASKTTGTDDYGYTF; CDR3nt: TGTGCCAGCAAAACTACCGGGACAGACGATTATGGCTACACCTTC
v_gene: TRBV10-3; abundance: -; d_gene: -; j_gene: TRBJ1-1; CDR3aa: CAISEGYSTEAFF; CDR3nt: TGTGCCATCAGTGAAGGGTACTCCACTGAAGCTTTCTTT